This T cell receptor (beta chain) was identified during a study of T cell responses to AZD1222 COVID-19 vaccine. The overall study: Second-dose recipients at about 4 or about 12 weeks were treated as one pooled group.

Concerning this clone itself: The target antigen is unknown.

Notes on the study in general: Regions 160-218 and 743-854 dominated among vaccine-associated CD4 TCRs spanning spike. Two AZD1222 doses significantly raised spike-specific TCR breadth and depth over controls.

Repertoires were generated with immunoSEQ multiplex PCR, while TCRdb's copy carries only in-frame clones and drops some. The sample has about 140,000 clones; nearly 95% are singletons. The germline V gene has CDR1 MGHRA and CDR2 YSYEKL. V dropped 3 bases and J dropped 0 bases, with 9 bases sitting between them. The CDR3 length is 15 residues. The source was peripheral blood, collected on day 0 of AZD1222 vaccination. The genes are TRBV4-1 and TRBJ2-4; a weak D match, TRBD1 (5 bases). The sequence was obtained from an adult in good health. The CDR3 sequence is CASSHPREAKNIQYF. The CDR3 DNA reads TGCGCCAGCAGCCACCCCAGGGAAGCCAAAAACATTCAGTACTTC.